The 5 T cell receptor beta chains reported below all come from one sample, sequenced in a study of CD8 T cells in ankylosing spondylitis. Regarding the study as a whole: Ankylosing spondylitis blood appeared to carry a characteristic TCR beta motif of eight or nine highly homologous variants.

TCRdb redid the calling of the 5' RACE reads with MiXCR, one entry per CDR3 protein. The sample records around 490,000 distinct CDR3 sequences, under 5.5% being singletons. Their antigens remain unidentified. Input material: blood, either unsorted or a sorted T cell fraction (not recorded which). All receptors derive from a male donor with ankylosing spondylitis.

In this sample, this clonotype turned up many times. The chain has TRBV6-2 or TRBV6-3 and TRBJ2-5; 8 nucleotides agree with TRBD1. There are 17 residues in the CDR3. In germline, CDR1 is MNHEY, CDR2 SVGEGT. The junction had 11 bases not matched to a gene; V was cut back by 5 bases and J by 0 bases. This CDR3 is CASSRRTGSEYQETQYF. CDR3 DNA: TGTGCCAGCAGTCGACGGACAGGGTCCGAGTACCAAGAGACCCAGTACTTC.

This clonotype was seen at least ten times. The V and J genes are TRBV10-3 and TRBJ2-3; D might be TRBD2 (6 bases). This CDR3 region has 10 residues. Looked up from germline, CDR1 is ENHRY and CDR2 is SYGVKD. This CDR3 reads CAAGTFTQYF. DNA of the CDR3: TGTGCGGCGGGAACTTTTACGCAGTATTTT.

This clonotype was detected many times. The rearrangement joins TRBV29-1 to TRBJ2-1; D is unresolved. CDR1 is SQVTM and CDR2 is ANQGSEA in the germline V gene. The CDR3 spans 12 residues. V gave up 4 bases and J gave up 4 bases, with 8 bases separating them. The CDR3 loop is CSVGGPYNEQFF. The DNA of the CDR3 is TGCAGCGTTGGAGGTCCGTACAATGAGCAGTTCTTC.

This clonotype was seen repeatedly, ten times or more. The CDR3 DNA reads TGTGCCAGCAGCGGCTCGACAGGGGATAAAACGAACTATGGCTACACCTTC. Protein: CASSGSTGDKTNYGYTF. J is TRBJ1-2 and V is TRBV7-9; 8 positions agree with TRBD1. CDR3 length: 17 residues. V dropped 5 bases and J dropped 2; count of bases not matched to a gene: 13. Per the germline V gene, CDR1 is SEHNR and CDR2 is FQNEAQ (reference sequence).

This clonotype was seen repeatedly, ten times or more. The chain joins TRBV7-9 to TRBJ2-1, with 9 bases fitting TRBD2. Trimming cost V 2 bases and J 9 bases; bases outside gene matches: 11. Looked up from germline, CDR1 is SEHNR and CDR2 is FQNEAQ (reference sequence). The CDR3 length is 16 residues. CDR3 in DNA: TGTGCCAGCAGCTTAATAATAGGCCTAGCGGGGCTTGAGCAGTTCTTC. Its translation is CASSLIIGLAGLEQFF.